This T cell receptor (beta chain) was recorded in a study of Ad26.COV2.S vaccination and SARS-CoV-2 variants. Whole-study context: It was the COV1001 Ad26.COV2.S trial arm that included the donor.

Treatment indicated: some 20 received Ad26.COV2.S at low or high dose, single or two shots; about 5 received placebo; per-sample allocation not given. The investigators took samples on day 63 after the first vaccine or placebo injection. The data were produced by immunoSEQ multiplex PCR, yet TCRdb's version contains in-frame clones alone and is incomplete. There are fewer than 900,000 clones in the sample; around 92% occur only once, and about 1.5% lies in the top ten. Germline values: CDR1 LNHDA, CDR2 SQIVND (reference sequence). This CDR3 region has 14 residues. The J segment lost 8 bases and the V segment lost 1 base, leaving 4 bases of the junction unmatched.

The sequences come from peripheral blood, collected in a trial of Ad26.COV2.S vaccine versus placebo. This sequence joins TRBV19 and TRBJ1-2; 10 bases are a match to TRBD1. This sequence was found in a person aged 18 to 65 who received the Ad26.COV2.S COVID-19 vaccine or a placebo. DNA of the CDR3: TGTGCCAGTAGTATAGCTGGGACAGGGGTCGGCTACACCTTC. Translated: CASSIAGTGVGYTF.